This TCR beta chain was identified in a study of shared clonotypes between healthy human individuals. In the sorted-subset replicate PCRs, 150 to 250 ng DNA, tens of thousands of T cell genomes, was used. This table comes from immunoSEQ multiplex PCR, and its TCRdb copy is limited to in-frame clones, with some not included. The table shows more than 1 million clones, with approximately 80% occurring only once. With 2 bases clipped from V and 3 bases from J, the junction kept 8 bases outside the gene matches. The CDR3 contains 17 residues. Per germline, CDR1 SGHTA and CDR2 FQGNSA. The V and J genes are TRBV7-2 and TRBJ2-3, with 10 positions matching TRBD2. The sequence was collected from a young man in good health. Some clones in this sample may be carry-over from other donors' samples. The sample consisted of memory CD4+ T cells from PBMCs. Subset of the sample: CD45RA-negative fraction. The CDR3 DNA follows: TGTGCCAGCAGCTTAATGTTACTAGCGGGACGTACAGATACGCAGTATTTT. It is translated as CASSLMLLAGRTDTQYF. The full variable domain, rest sourced from reference TRBV7-2 and TRBJ2-3, is GAGVSQSPSNKVTEKGKDVELRCDPISGHTALYWYRQSLGQGLEFLIYFQGNSAPDKSGLPSDRFSAERTGGSVSTLTIQRTQQEDSAVYLCASSLMLLAGRTDTQYFGPGTRLTVL.